What follows are 11 T cell receptor beta chains derived from one specimen sequenced in a study of T cells in Graves' hyperthyroidism and ophthalmopathy. The source material, RNA transcripts, was used to amplify TCR beta CDR3 regions. Using the HTBI primer set, a first-round RT-PCR was run on the TCR CDR3. TCRdb re-derived calls from the multiplex PCR reads in MiXCR, one entry per CDR3 protein. The table shows about 740,000 distinct CDR3 sequences, with roughly 15% occurring only once. The material sequenced was blood. The origin of the receptors is a young woman with Graves' hyperthyroidism.

The chain recombines TRBV4-3 with TRBJ2-3, with D tentatively TRBD1 (6 bases). V was shortened by 0 bases and J by 6 bases, with 13 bases between the two germline ends. Germline V gene data show CDR1 as LGHNA and CDR2 as YSLEER. CDR3 length: 15 residues. CDR3 residues: CASSQEWAGVDTQYF. The CDR3 DNA is TGCGCCAGCAGCCAAGAATGGGCAGGGGTGGATACGCAGTATTTT.

This clonotype was counted ten times or more. The J gene is TRBJ1-6, the V gene TRBV30; D remains unclear. V lost 4 bases and J 3 bases, leaving 13 bases between the germline ends. Looked up from germline, CDR1 is GTSNPN and CDR2 is SVGIG (reference sequence). CDR3 length equals 15 residues. DNA of the CDR3: TGTGCCTGGAAAGTGATTGACCGCTATAATTCACCCCTCCACTTT. Translation gives CAWKVIDRYNSPLHF.

The sample holds one count of this clonotype. The chain carries TRBV7-3 and TRBJ1-2, with D maybe TRBD1 (5 bases). The CDR3 contains 15 residues. The V end was cut by 3 bases, the J end by 8 bases, with 19 bases between. The V gene's germline CDR1 is SGHTA and CDR2 FQGTGA. CDR3 nucleotides: TGTGCCAGCAGCTTTGCGGGACCAACTGATGGGGGCTACACCTTC. It encodes CASSFAGPTDGGYTF.

This clonotype showed up just a few times. The chain employs TRBV10-2 and TRBJ2-5; TRBD2 aligns across 7 bases. With 4 bases clipped from V and 2 bases from J, the junction kept 10 bases outside the gene matches. The CDR3 has 16 residues. CDR1 and CDR2 (germline): WSHSY, SAAADI. The CDR3 is CASSAPRSGAQETQYF. The CDR3 nucleotides are TGCGCCAGCAGTGCGCCTAGGAGCGGGGCTCAAGAGACCCAGTACTTC.

V is TRBV29-1 and J is TRBJ2-3; D gene unclear. Deletions cut 4 bases from V and 1 base from J, with 9 bases between. This CDR3 is 13 amino acids long. CDR1 and CDR2 (germline): SQVTM, ANQGSEA. CDR3 sequence reads: CSVVVTRTDTQYF. The CDR3 DNA sequence: TGCAGCGTTGTAGTGACCCGCACAGATACGCAGTATTTT.

In its sample, this clonotype was seen a few times. This chain links TRBV7-8 with TRBJ1-1, with unresolved D. This CDR3 has 14 residues. CDR1 and CDR2 (germline): SGHVS, FQNEAQ. The ends were cut back, 3 bases at V and 0 bases at J, with 8 bases in the middle. This CDR3 reads CASSFTELNTEAFF. The DNA for the CDR3 is TGTGCCAGCAGCTTTACAGAACTGAACACTGAAGCTTTCTTT.

This clonotype was detected many times. The rearrangement links TRBV27 to TRBJ2-3, with 10 bases lining up with TRBD1. V lost 3 bases and J lost 4; bases outside the gene matches: 4. Germline CDR1 is MNHEY and CDR2 is SMNVEV (reference sequence). CDR3 length equals 15 residues. For the CDR3, the DNA is TGTGCCAGCAGTTTCCGGACAGGGGGGTCAGATACGCAGTATTTT. It codes for CASSFRTGGSDTQYF.

The chain has TRBV12-3 or TRBV12-4 and TRBJ1-6; D is undetermined. The length of the CDR3 is 14 residues. With 2 bases removed from V and 5 bases from J, the gap between germline ends came to 7 bases. The CDR3 DNA reads TGTGCCAGCAGTTTAAGGCACGATAATTCACCCCTCCACTTT. Residues: CASSLRHDNSPLHF.

This clonotype was counted a few times. The CDR3 DNA reads as TGTGCCAGCAGCGTAGGGACAGGGGTAGTAGAACTGTTTTTT. Amino acid sequence: CASSVGTGVVELFF. The chain recombines TRBV9 with TRBJ1-4, with TRBD1 matching over 9 bases. In germline, CDR1 is SGDLS, CDR2 YYNGEE. The V gene end was trimmed by 0 bases and the J gene end by 12 bases; junction bases not matched to a gene: 6. This CDR3 is built from 14 residues.

In its sample, this clonotype was seen once. The chain links TRBV4-1 to TRBJ2-1; 13 bases match TRBD2. The CDR3 covers 19 residues. CDR1 and CDR2 (germline): MGHRA, YSYEKL. Trimming took 5 bases from V and 3 from J; bases not matched to a gene: 13. The CDR3 spells CASSSTTTSGRGIYNEQFF. For the CDR3, the DNA is TGCGCCAGCAGCTCTACGACTACTAGCGGGAGGGGGATCTACAATGAGCAGTTCTTC.

This clonotype has at least ten counts. The chain combines TRBV15 with TRBJ2-2, with 8 bases matching TRBD2. Trimming at V came to 1 base and at J to 6 bases, leaving 13 bases not matched to a gene. The CDR3 spans 18 residues. Germline values: CDR1 LNHNV, CDR2 YYDKDF (reference sequence). The CDR3, as DNA: TGTGCCACCAGCAGAGCCCGGGGGGGTCCTACTTTGGCCGGGGAGCTGTTTTTT. It encodes CATSRARGGPTLAGELFF.